The entry below gives a single T cell receptor (beta chain) sequence along with its context. Noted treatment: therapeutic diphenylcyclopropenone sensitization with weekly scalp DPC. This sample stems from a study of human T cells and chemical hapten exposure. This CDR3 is 12 amino acids long. V lost 0 bases to trimming and J lost 5 bases, with 8 bases between them. The germline V gene encodes CDR1 DFQATT and CDR2 SNEGSKA (reference sequence). Individual cDNA molecules received unique molecular identifiers in the library. Under the authors' procedure: Ranging from roughly 20,000 to 690,600, TCR counts per sample had a median value of around 100,000. TCRdb reprocessed the reads with MiXCR, giving one entry per CDR3 protein. For this entry, the V and J calls and clone size follow TCRdb and not the study's own pipeline. The repertoire holds roughly 690 distinct CDR3 sequences, with roughly two thirds as singletons.

This TCR was recovered from an adult with alopecia areata. Some clones in this sample may be carry-over from other donors' samples. This table probably holds off-target reads from a library built for another chain. The rearrangement joins TRBV20-1 to TRBJ2-7; D is uncertain. This material consisted of whole blood, taken before DPC sensitization or 2, 6, or about 24 weeks after (not recorded which). CDR3 DNA: TGCAGTGCTAGAGAGGATGGTAACGAGCAGTACTTC. This translates into CSAREDGNEQYF.